Listed here are 25 T cell receptor beta chains from one sample, sequenced in a study of T cells in Graves' hyperthyroidism and ophthalmopathy. Researchers amplified the TCR beta CDR3 regions from RNA transcripts. A set of HTBI primers served as the primers for a first-round RT-PCR of the TCR CDR3. TCRdb re-called the multiplex PCR reads through MiXCR, storing one row per CDR3 protein. Here the sample spans about 540,000 distinct CDR3 sequences, 46% being singletons. Specimen: peripheral blood or thyroid tissue (not recorded which). These receptors originate from a woman between 18 and 29 years old with Graves' hyperthyroidism.

With respect to this clonotype: This is likely a read error, given that the CDR3 carries no conserved phenylalanine or tryptophan at its end. Because the CDR3's place on the DNA is in doubt, the DNA is left out and the CDR3 is given as listed by TCRdb. This chain uses TRBV20-1 with TRBJ1-3. The length of the CDR3 is 11 amino acids, counting both ends. Germline-derived CDR1 and CDR2 are DFQATT and SNEGSKA (reference sequence). CDR3 sequence: CSARDSSRGLA.

There are many counts of this clonotype. J is TRBJ1-3 and V is TRBV7-6; D is undetermined. From germline, CDR1 is SGHVS and CDR2 FNYEAQ. This CDR3 is 14 amino acids long. V lost 4 bases, J lost 0 bases, and 7 bases lay in between. As DNA, the CDR3 is TGTGCCAGCAGCTCGCCGGGCTCTGGAAACACCATATATTTT. Its protein product is CASSSPGSGNTIYF. The full variable domain, in which reference TRBV7-6 and TRBJ1-3 provide the parts outside the CDR3, is GAGVSQSPRYKVTKRGQDVALRCDPISGHVSLYWYRQALGQGPEFLTYFNYEAQQDKSGLPNDRFSAERPEGSISTLTIQRTEQRDSAMYRCASSSPGSGNTIYFGEGSWLTVV.

This clonotype was seen at least ten times. The V and J genes are TRBV5-1 and TRBJ1-6, with D possibly matching TRBD1 (6 bases). V gave up 4 bases and J gave up 13 bases, with 21 bases separating them. This CDR3 is built from 15 residues. Germline CDR1 and CDR2: SGHRS and YFSETQ. DNA for the CDR3: TGCGCCAGCAGCGCCAGCGAGGGGACAATTCACCCCCTCCACTTT. Its protein product is CASSASEGTIHPLHF.

This clonotype was recorded only once. The rearrangement links TRBV7-9 to TRBJ1-1; possibly TRBD1 for D (6 bases). Germline values: CDR1 SEHNR, CDR2 FQNEAQ (reference sequence). This CDR3 has 15 residues. Trimming stripped 2 bases from V and 3 bases from J, with 13 bases between. The CDR3 DNA sequence: TGTGCCAGCAGCTTAATGACCCCAGGGGACACTGAAGCTTTCTTT. This encodes CASSLMTPGDTEAFF.

This clonotype was detected ten times or more. This chain connects TRBV5-1 to TRBJ2-7; 8 positions agree with TRBD2. The V and J ends lost 4 bases and 6 bases, in that order; junction bases with no gene match: 12. The CDR3 is made up of 15 amino acids. Germline values: CDR1 SGHRS, CDR2 YFSETQ. The CDR3: CASSPSTGGPGEQYF. The CDR3 bases are TGCGCCAGCAGCCCCTCAACGGGAGGGCCAGGCGAGCAGTACTTC. The full variable domain, in which reference TRBV5-1 and TRBJ2-7 provide the parts outside the CDR3, is KAGVTQTPRYLIKTRGQQVTLSCSPISGHRSVSWYQQTPGQGLQFLFEYFSETQRNKGNFPGRFSGRQFSNSRSEMNVSTLELGDSALYLCASSPSTGGPGEQYFGPGTRLTVT.

Many counts were recorded for this clonotype. This CDR3 reads CASSLEDSGNTIYF. Here the CDR3 DNA reads TGTGCCAGCAGCTTAGAAGACTCTGGAAACACCATATATTTT. The rearrangement links TRBV7-6 to TRBJ1-3; D is ambiguous. Germline V gene data show CDR1 as SGHVS and CDR2 as FNYEAQ. V lost 1 base and J 0 bases, leaving 4 bases between the germline ends. This CDR3 spans 14 amino acids.

The table lists this clonotype with many counts. This chain connects TRBV20-1 to TRBJ2-2; the D gene is possibly TRBD1 (6 bases). The V gene lost 1 base and the J gene lost 4 bases, with 13 bases spanning the gap. The CDR3 extends over 15 amino acids. Per germline, CDR1 DFQATT and CDR2 SNEGSKA (reference sequence). CDR3 DNA sequence: TGCAGTGCTAGAGTGGGGACAAGGAGCACCGGGGAGCTGTTTTTT. It encodes CSARVGTRSTGELFF.

Only a few counts were recorded for this clonotype. V and J are TRBV12-3 or TRBV12-4 and TRBJ2-5; TRBD1 agrees at 8 bases. The CDR3 extends over 15 amino acids. V was clipped by 3 bases and J by 5 bases; unmatched bases: 8. The CDR3 nucleotides read TGTGCCAGCAGTTTCCACCAGGGGGCCCGGGAGACCCAGTACTTC. Its protein is CASSFHQGARETQYF.

In its sample, this clonotype was seen many times. This rearrangement joins TRBV20-1 to TRBJ2-7; D is undetermined. Trimming cost V 6 bases and J 0 bases, with 9 bases left between them. This CDR3 region has 12 residues. Germline V lookup: CDR1 DFQATT, CDR2 SNEGSKA (reference sequence). The CDR3 loop is CSAQDTSYEQYF. CDR3 nucleotides: TGCAGTGCCCAAGACACCTCCTACGAGCAGTACTTC.

The rearrangement links TRBV10-3 to TRBJ1-2; D call uncertain. Trimming left V 10 bases short and J 8 bases short, with 14 bases between. The germline V gene encodes CDR1 ENHRY and CDR2 SYGVKD. The CDR3 extends over 11 amino acids. CDR3 bases: TGTGCCACCAGCCAGCGGGAGGGCTACACCTTC. Amino acids: CATSQREGYTF.

The sample holds many counts of this clonotype. The V call is TRBV27, the J call TRBJ1-1, with a weak D call TRBD1 (5 bases). V gave up 6 bases and J gave up 6 bases, with 14 bases separating them. This CDR3 is 13 amino acids long. Germline V gene sequence: CDR1 MNHEY, CDR2 SMNVEV (reference sequence). The CDR3 spells CASSQQVGAEAFF. The CDR3 nucleotides are TGTGCCAGCAGCCAACAGGTCGGCGCTGAAGCTTTCTTT.

This clonotype was detected many times. The chain carries TRBV13 and TRBJ2-5; 12 positions agree with TRBD2. Trimming at V came to 5 bases and at J to 4 bases, leaving 17 bases not matched to a gene. This CDR3 has 19 amino acids. Germline V gives CDR1 PRHDT, CDR2 FYEKMQ (reference sequence). The CDR3 region is CASSPTPLAGGPGGETQYF. The CDR3 region has the DNA TGTGCCAGCAGCCCCACCCCTCTAGCGGGAGGGCCTGGGGGAGAGACCCAGTACTTC.

This clonotype was counted many times. The chain uses TRBV5-1 and TRBJ2-7, with D possibly being TRBD2 (6 bases). Germline V lookup: CDR1 SGHRS, CDR2 YFSETQ. The CDR3 spans 11 residues. With 2 bases removed from V and 6 bases from J, the gap between germline ends came to 6 bases. The CDR3 protein is CASSFGGEQYF. CDR3 sequence (DNA): TGCGCCAGCAGCTTCGGGGGCGAGCAGTACTTC.

The chain has TRBV2 and TRBJ2-7; a possible D gene is TRBD1 (5 bases). CDR1 and CDR2 (germline): SNHLY, FYNNEI. V was pared by 7 bases and J by 8 bases, with 27 bases between. The CDR3 consists of 16 residues. CDR3 sequence reads: CASIADNYSNQPQQYF. CDR3 DNA sequence: TGTGCCAGCATTGCGGACAATTATAGCAATCAGCCCCAGCAGTACTTC.

About this clonotype: The missing conserved phenylalanine or tryptophan at the end of this CDR3 makes a read error likely. The DNA is omitted, as the CDR3 cannot be located on it reliably, and the CDR3 follows TCRdb's listing. The chain recombines TRBV12-3 or TRBV12-4 with TRBJ2-5; TRBD1, the D gene given by the table, was not confirmed from the DNA. 9 amino acids form the CDR3, both terminal residues included. The CDR3 loop is CAITPARTG.

Many counts were recorded for this clonotype. The chain employs TRBV12-3 or TRBV12-4 and TRBJ1-5, with 8 nucleotides matching TRBD1. With 3 bases clipped from V and 6 bases from J, the junction kept 7 bases outside the gene matches. CDR3 length: 15 residues. This CDR3 is CASSLQGAGGQPQHF. CDR3 in DNA: TGTGCCAGCAGTTTGCAGGGGGCGGGGGGTCAGCCCCAGCATTTT.

This chain uses TRBV11-2 with TRBJ1-1; D may be TRBD1 (6 bases). Germline V gene data show CDR1 as SGHAT and CDR2 as FQNNGV. V dropped 7 bases and J dropped 4 bases, with 13 bases sitting between them. This CDR3 region has 13 residues. CDR3 region: CASTTGRSTEAFF. CDR3 bases: TGTGCCAGCACCACAGGGAGGAGCACTGAAGCTTTCTTT.

This clonotype was seen repeatedly, ten times or more. The rearrangement uses TRBV5-1 and TRBJ1-6; possible D gene TRBD1, 5 bases. Per the germline V gene, CDR1 is SGHRS and CDR2 is YFSETQ. The CDR3 has 15 amino acids. The V gene lost 4 bases and the J gene lost 10 bases, with 18 bases spanning the gap. CDR3 in amino acids: CASSLNGARGSPLHF. CDR3 nucleotides: TGCGCCAGCAGCCTTAACGGGGCGAGGGGATCACCCCTCCACTTT.

This clonotype was seen many times. The chain has TRBV10-3 and TRBJ2-3; 11 nucleotides match TRBD2. Germline CDR1 and CDR2: ENHRY and SYGVKD. This CDR3 spans 15 amino acids. J lost 8 bases, V lost 3 bases, and 7 bases had no gene match. CDR3 bases: TGTGCCATCAGTGACGAAGGGCTAGCGGGAGGTACGCAGTATTTT. This sequence encodes CAISDEGLAGGTQYF.

This clonotype was detected ten times or more. The V and J genes are TRBV4-1 and TRBJ2-5; 11 bases match TRBD1. The V gene's germline CDR1 is MGHRA and CDR2 YSYEKL. After removal of 4 bases from V and 4 bases from J, the junction contained 5 bases not matched to a gene. This CDR3 region has 15 residues. The CDR3 bases are TGCGCCAGCAGCCGGACCGGGACAGGGGGAGAGACCCAGTACTTC. Encoded protein: CASSRTGTGGETQYF.

This clonotype occurred many times. The rearrangement joins TRBV12-3 or TRBV12-4 to TRBJ1-2; D not resolved. The CDR3 is 15 amino acids. V was clipped by 4 bases and J by 0 bases, with 12 bases between them. The CDR3 loop is CASSYPGRPNYGYTF. The CDR3 coding sequence is TGTGCCAGCAGTTACCCGGGAAGACCTAACTATGGCTACACCTTC.

A word on this clonotype: One end of the junction is discordant with germline, which a read error may explain. V gene TRBV2 combines with J gene TRBJ1-5; no reliable D call. Germline lookup yields CDR1 SNHLY and CDR2 FYNNEI. This CDR3 comprises 14 residues. CDR3 sequence: CASSERLINQHQHF. In DNA form, the CDR3 reads TGTGCCAGCAGTGAAAGGCTGATCAATCAGCACCAGCATTTT.

As concerns this clonotype: The conserved closing phenylalanine or tryptophan is absent in this CDR3, likely reflecting a read error. The DNA is omitted, as the CDR3 cannot be located on it reliably, and the CDR3 follows TCRdb's listing. The chain links TRBV20-1 to TRBJ1-4. The CDR3 region is 13 residues in length, termini included. The germline CDR1 and CDR2 sequences are DFQATT and SNEGSKA (reference sequence). This chain's CDR3 is CSARDEGREVSNY.

Worth noting for this clonotype: The junction shows a germline mismatch at one end, possibly a read error. The chain has TRBV7-2 and TRBJ1-4, with TRBD1 as a possible D gene (5 bases). Per the germline V gene, CDR1 is SGHTA and CDR2 is FQGNSA. There are 16 residues in the CDR3. The CDR3 nucleotides read TGTGCCAGCAGCTTATCGGGACTAGCGGGAAAGGAAAAACTGTTTTTC. Protein product: CASSLSGLAGKEKLFF.

The table lists this clonotype with a count of one. The CDR3 ends on some other residue instead of the conserved phenylalanine or tryptophan, so this is likely a read error. The chain is built from TRBV7-2 and TRBJ1-1; unclear D gene. The CDR3 extends over 13 amino acids. The germline V gene encodes CDR1 SGHTA and CDR2 FQGNSA. The DNA for the CDR3 is TGTGCCAGAAGCTTATATACGAACACTGAAGCTTTCCTT. Protein sequence: CARSLYTNTEAFL.